These 9 T cell receptor beta chains originate from one sample sequenced in a study of blood T cell repertoires in COVID-19. Profiled with immunoSEQ multiplex PCR; TCRdb holds only in-frame clones, not every one. Among 300,000 to 400,000 clones listed, 65% to 90% were seen once. The sequenced sample consisted of peripheral blood. The receptors originated from a human donor in a cohort sampled during active COVID-19.

V is TRBV28 and J is TRBJ1-2; D is perhaps TRBD1 (5 bases). The CDR3 contains 13 residues. Per the germline V gene, CDR1 is MDHEN and CDR2 is SYDVKM. The V and J ends lost 8 bases and 2 bases respectively, with 12 bases between them. The CDR3 sequence: CASGPGENYGYTF. CDR3 DNA: TGTGCCAGCGGGCCGGGGGAGAACTATGGCTACACCTTC.

The rearrangement links TRBV14 to TRBJ1-1, with 8 bases lining up with TRBD1. This CDR3 has 16 residues. V dropped 4 bases and J dropped 0; count of bases not matched to a gene: 7. Germline CDR1 reads SGHDN; CDR2 reads FVKESK. CDR3 region: CASSRPDRAMNTEAFF. The DNA for the CDR3 is TGTGCCAGCAGCCGTCCGGACAGGGCGATGAACACTGAAGCTTTCTTT.

This chain links TRBV10-3 with TRBJ2-2; D gene unclear. The germline V gene has CDR1 ENHRY and CDR2 SYGVKD. This CDR3 region has 17 residues. Trimming took off 6 bases at V and 0 bases at J, with 17 bases between the two ends. Written as DNA, the CDR3 is TGTGCCATCAGCAACCGAATAACGGGTACGAACACCGGGGAGCTGTTTTTT. This translates into CAISNRITGTNTGELFF.

Of note for this clone: Other DNA sequences of this sample code for an identical CDR3. The V gene is TRBV5-1, the J gene TRBJ2-3; 8 bases align to TRBD1. The trim removed 3 bases at V and 3 bases at J, leaving 3 bases unmatched. The CDR3 is made up of 14 amino acids. Germline V gene lookup returns CDR1 SGHRS and CDR2 YFSETQ. CDR3 loop: CASSSGQGTDTQYF. CDR3 DNA sequence: TGCGCCAGCAGCTCTGGACAGGGAACAGATACGCAGTATTTT. Drawing the rest from reference TRBV5-1 and TRBJ2-3, the complete variable domain is KAGVTQTPRYLIKTRGQQVTLSCSPISGHRSVSWYQQTPGQGLQFLFEYFSETQRNKGNFPGRFSGRQFSNSRSEMNVSTLELGDSALYLCASSSGQGTDTQYFGPGTRLTVL.

The rearrangement links TRBV19 to TRBJ2-3; D is possibly TRBD2 (5 bases). Deletions cut 0 bases from V and 6 bases from J, with 13 bases between. The CDR3 spans 15 residues. The germline gives CDR1 LNHDA, CDR2 SQIVND (reference sequence). CDR3 in DNA: TGTGCCAGTAGTATAGACAGGACTCCCATGGATACGCAGTATTTT. As protein: CASSIDRTPMDTQYF.

The rearrangement joins TRBV10-3 to TRBJ2-1; 10 positions agree with TRBD2. The CDR3 is made up of 16 amino acids. Trimming at V came to 4 bases and at J to 7 bases, leaving 10 bases not matched to a gene. The germline V gene encodes CDR1 ENHRY and CDR2 SYGVKD. The CDR3 DNA is TGTGCCATCAGTGGGTCAGCGGGGGGGCCTGGAAATGAGCAGTTCTTC. It specifies CAISGSAGGPGNEQFF.

This sequence joins TRBV7-3 and TRBJ2-2, with D tentatively TRBD2 (7 bases). Trimming took off 5 bases at V and 7 bases at J, with 14 bases between the two ends. The CDR3 is made up of 14 amino acids. Germline V gives CDR1 SGHTA, CDR2 FQGTGA. The CDR3 region is CASSLPGGNGELFF. The CDR3 bases are TGTGCCAGCAGCCTGCCGGGGGGCAACGGGGAGCTGTTTTTT.

The chain uses TRBV27 and TRBJ1-2; 10 bases fit TRBD1. Germline assignment: CDR1 MNHEY and CDR2 SMNVEV (reference sequence). CDR3 length: 16 residues. J was trimmed by 8 bases and V by 4 bases; bases with no gene match: 13. The CDR3 here is CASSYRWGTGARGYTF. The CDR3 region has the DNA TGTGCCAGCAGTTATCGTTGGGGGACAGGGGCTCGCGGCTACACCTTC.

This rearrangement joins TRBV19 to TRBJ2-7; a possible D gene is TRBD1 (9 bases). Per germline, CDR1 LNHDA and CDR2 SQIVND (reference sequence). Trimming shortened V by 3 bases and J by 0 bases, and 24 bases separated the two germline ends. The CDR3 is made up of 19 amino acids. The CDR3 loop is CASSIRGTGKRGSSYEQYF. DNA for the CDR3: TGTGCCAGTAGTATTCGCGGGACAGGGAAGCGGGGGAGCTCCTACGAGCAGTACTTC.